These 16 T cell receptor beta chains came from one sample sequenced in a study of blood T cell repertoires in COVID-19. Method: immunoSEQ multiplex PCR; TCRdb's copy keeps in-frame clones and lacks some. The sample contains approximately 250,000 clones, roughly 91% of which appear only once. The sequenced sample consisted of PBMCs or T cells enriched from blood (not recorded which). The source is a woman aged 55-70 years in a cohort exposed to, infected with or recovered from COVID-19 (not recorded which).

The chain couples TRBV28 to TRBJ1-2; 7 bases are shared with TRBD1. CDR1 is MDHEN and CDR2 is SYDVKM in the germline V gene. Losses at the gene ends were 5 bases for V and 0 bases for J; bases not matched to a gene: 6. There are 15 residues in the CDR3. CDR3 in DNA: TGTGCCAGCAGTGCTGGTGGGACAGCTAACTATGGCTACACCTTC. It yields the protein CASSAGGTANYGYTF.

Here the CDR3 DNA reads TGTGCCACCAGTGACGCGGGACTAGCGGGAAGGGGGACAGATACGCAGTATTTT. It codes for CATSDAGLAGRGTDTQYF. The rearrangement uses TRBV24-1 and TRBJ2-3; 13 positions match TRBD2. The V segment lost 4 bases and the J segment 3 bases; nucleotides outside the gene matches: 9. CDR1 KGHDR and CDR2 SFDVKD come from the germline V gene. There are 18 residues in the CDR3.

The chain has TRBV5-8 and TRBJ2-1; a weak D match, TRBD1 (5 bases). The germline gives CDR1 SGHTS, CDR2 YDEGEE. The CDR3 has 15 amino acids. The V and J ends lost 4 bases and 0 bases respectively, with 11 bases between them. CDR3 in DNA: TGTGCCAGCAGCCAGGGCGAGAGCTCCTACAATGAGCAGTTCTTC. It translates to CASSQGESSYNEQFF.

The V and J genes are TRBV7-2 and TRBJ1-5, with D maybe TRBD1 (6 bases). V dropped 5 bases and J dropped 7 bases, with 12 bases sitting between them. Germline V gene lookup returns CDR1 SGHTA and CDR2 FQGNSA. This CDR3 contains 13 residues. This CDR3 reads CASSLGGDQPQHF. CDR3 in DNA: TGTGCCAGCAGCCTAGGGGGGGACCAGCCCCAGCATTTT.

The CDR3 loop is CASSLSRLLNEQFF. CDR3 sequence (DNA): TGTGCCAGCAGTTTATCTCGTCTCCTCAATGAGCAGTTCTTC. The chain recombines TRBV28 with TRBJ2-1, with D uncertain. V lost 1 base, J lost 6 bases, and 10 bases lay in between. This CDR3 has 14 residues. Germline V gives CDR1 MDHEN, CDR2 SYDVKM.

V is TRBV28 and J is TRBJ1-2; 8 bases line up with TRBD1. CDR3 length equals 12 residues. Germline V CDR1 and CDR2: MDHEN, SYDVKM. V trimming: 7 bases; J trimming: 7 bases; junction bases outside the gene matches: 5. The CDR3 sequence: CASKRQGSGYTF. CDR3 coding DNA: TGTGCCAGCAAACGACAGGGGTCTGGCTACACCTTC.

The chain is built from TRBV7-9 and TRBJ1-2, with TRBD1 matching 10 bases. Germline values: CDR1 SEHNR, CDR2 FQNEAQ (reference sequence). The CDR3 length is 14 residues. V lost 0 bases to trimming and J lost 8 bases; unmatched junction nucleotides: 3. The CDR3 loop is CASSLAGTGDGYTF. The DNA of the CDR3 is TGTGCCAGCAGCTTAGCTGGGACAGGGGACGGCTACACCTTC.

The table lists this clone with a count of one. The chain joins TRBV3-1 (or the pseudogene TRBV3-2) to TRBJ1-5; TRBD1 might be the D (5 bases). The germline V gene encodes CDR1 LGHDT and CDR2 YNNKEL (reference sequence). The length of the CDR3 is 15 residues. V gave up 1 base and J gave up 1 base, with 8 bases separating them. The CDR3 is CASSQGQSSNQPQHF. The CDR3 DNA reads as TGTGCCAGCAGCCAAGGACAGTCAAGCAATCAGCCCCAGCATTTT.

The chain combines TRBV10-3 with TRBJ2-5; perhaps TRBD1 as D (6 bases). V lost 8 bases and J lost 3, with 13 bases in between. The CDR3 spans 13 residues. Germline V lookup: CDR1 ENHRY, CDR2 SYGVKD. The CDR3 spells CAIGGHTEETQYF. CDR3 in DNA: TGTGCCATCGGGGGACATACCGAAGAGACCCAGTACTTC.

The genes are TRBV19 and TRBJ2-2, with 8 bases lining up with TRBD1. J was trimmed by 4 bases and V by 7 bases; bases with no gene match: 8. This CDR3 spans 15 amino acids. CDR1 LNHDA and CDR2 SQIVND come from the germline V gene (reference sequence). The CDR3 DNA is TGTGCCAGTAACCCGGGACAGGCTGGCACCGGGGAGCTGTTTTTT. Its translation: CASNPGQAGTGELFF.

The CDR3: CASSSGQGWWNEQFF. The CDR3 DNA follows: TGTGCCAGCAGTTCGGGACAGGGGTGGTGGAATGAGCAGTTCTTC. This sequence joins TRBV28 and TRBJ2-1; 10 bases fit TRBD1. Germline assignment: CDR1 MDHEN and CDR2 SYDVKM. With 4 bases clipped from V and 7 bases from J, the junction kept 7 bases outside the gene matches. This CDR3 contains 15 residues.

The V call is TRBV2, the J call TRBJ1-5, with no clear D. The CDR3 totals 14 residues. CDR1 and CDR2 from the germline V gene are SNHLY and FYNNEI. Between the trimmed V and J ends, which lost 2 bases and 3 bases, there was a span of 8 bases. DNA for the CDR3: TGTGCCAGCAGTGAAAGCGGTTTCAATCAGCCCCAGCATTTT. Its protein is CASSESGFNQPQHF.

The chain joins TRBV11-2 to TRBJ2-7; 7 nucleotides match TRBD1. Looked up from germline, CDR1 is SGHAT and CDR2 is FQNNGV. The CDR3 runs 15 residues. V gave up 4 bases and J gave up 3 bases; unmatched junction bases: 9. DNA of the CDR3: TGTGCCAGCAGCTCTGGTCCGGGACAGCACTACGAGCAGTACTTC. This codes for CASSSGPGQHYEQYF.

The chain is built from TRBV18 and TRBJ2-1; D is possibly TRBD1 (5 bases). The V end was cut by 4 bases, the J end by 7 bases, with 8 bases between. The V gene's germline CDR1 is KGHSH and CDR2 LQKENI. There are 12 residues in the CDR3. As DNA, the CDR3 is TGTGCCAGCTCACTCCAGGGTAATGAGCAGTTCTTC. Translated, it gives CASSLQGNEQFF.

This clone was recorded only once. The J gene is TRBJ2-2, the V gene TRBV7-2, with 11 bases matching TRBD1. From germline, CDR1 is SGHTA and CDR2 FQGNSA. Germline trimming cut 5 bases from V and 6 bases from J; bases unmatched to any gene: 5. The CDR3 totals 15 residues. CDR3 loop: CASSGRTGGSGELFF. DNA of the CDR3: TGTGCCAGCAGCGGACGGACAGGGGGCTCCGGGGAGCTGTTTTTT. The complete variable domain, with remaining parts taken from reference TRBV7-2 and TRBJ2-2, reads GAGVSQSPSNKVTEKGKDVELRCDPISGHTALYWYRQSLGQGLEFLIYFQGNSAPDKSGLPSDRFSAERTGGSVSTLTIQRTQQEDSAVYLCASSGRTGGSGELFFGEGSRLTVL.

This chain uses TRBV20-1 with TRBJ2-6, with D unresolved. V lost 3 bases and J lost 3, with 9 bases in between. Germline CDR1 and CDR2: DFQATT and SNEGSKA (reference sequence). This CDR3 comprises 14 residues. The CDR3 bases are TGCAGTGCTAGTGCCGGAGTTGGGGCCAACGTCCTGACTTTC. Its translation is CSASAGVGANVLTF.